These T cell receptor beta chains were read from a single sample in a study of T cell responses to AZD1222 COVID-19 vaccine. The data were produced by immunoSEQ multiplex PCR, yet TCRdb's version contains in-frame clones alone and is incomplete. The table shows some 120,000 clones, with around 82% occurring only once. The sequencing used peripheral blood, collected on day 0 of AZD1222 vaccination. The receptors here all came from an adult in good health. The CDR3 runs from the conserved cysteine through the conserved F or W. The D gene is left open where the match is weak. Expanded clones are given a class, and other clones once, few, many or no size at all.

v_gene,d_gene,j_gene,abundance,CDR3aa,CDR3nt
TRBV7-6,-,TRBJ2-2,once,CASSLSWGVNTGELFF,TGTGCCAGCAGCCTAAGTTGGGGGGTGAACACCGGGGAGCTGTTTTTT
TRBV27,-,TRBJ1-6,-,CASSLGYSPLHF,TGTGCCAGCAGTTTGGGTTATTCACCCCTCCACTTT
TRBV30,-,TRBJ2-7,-,CAWSAFGGAEQYF,TGTGCCTGGAGTGCCTTTGGGGGGGCCGAGCAGTACTTC
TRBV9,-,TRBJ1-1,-,CASSLRDDTEAFF,TGTGCCAGCAGCCTCAGGGACGACACTGAAGCTTTCTTT
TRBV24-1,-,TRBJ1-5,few,CATAKGNSNQPQHF,TGTGCCACCGCCAAGGGGAATAGCAATCAGCCCCAGCATTTT
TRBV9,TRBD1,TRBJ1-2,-,CASSVTGGDGYTF,TGTGCCAGCAGCGTCACAGGGGGCGATGGCTACACCTTC
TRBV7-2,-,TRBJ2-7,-,CASSLYPPKYEQYF,TGTGCCAGCAGCTTATACCCCCCCAAGTACGAGCAGTACTTC
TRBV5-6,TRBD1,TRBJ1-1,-,CASSLDQGVTWSEAFF,TGTGCCAGCAGCTTGGACCAGGGGGTCACTTGGTCTGAAGCTTTCTTT
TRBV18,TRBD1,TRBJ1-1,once,CASSRTGSNTEAFF,TGTGCCAGCTCACGGACAGGGTCAAACACTGAAGCTTTCTTT
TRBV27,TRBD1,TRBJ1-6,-,CASSFGDRDNSPLHF,TGTGCCAGCAGTTTCGGGGACAGGGATAATTCACCCCTCCACTTT
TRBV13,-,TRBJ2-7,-,CASSSQGGYYEQYF,TGTGCCAGCAGTTCCCAAGGCGGGTACTACGAGCAGTACTTC
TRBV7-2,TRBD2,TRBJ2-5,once,CASSLLAGDGKTQYF,TGTGCCAGCAGCTTATTAGCGGGGGACGGAAAGACCCAGTACTTC
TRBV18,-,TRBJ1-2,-,CASSPGGNGYTF,TGTGCCAGCTCACCAGGGGGCAATGGCTACACCTTC
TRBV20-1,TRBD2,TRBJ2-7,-,CSASGSGGFYEQYF,TGCAGTGCTAGTGGGAGCGGGGGGTTTTACGAGCAGTACTTC
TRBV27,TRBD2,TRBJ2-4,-,CASSLSGTGGETAKNIQYF,TGTGCCAGCAGTTTATCGGGTACGGGGGGTGAGACGGCCAAAAACATTCAGTACTTC
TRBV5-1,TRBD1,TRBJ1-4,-,CASSPRGSTNEKLFF,TGCGCCAGCAGCCCCAGGGGGTCAACTAATGAAAAACTGTTTTTT
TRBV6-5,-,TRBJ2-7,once,CASSYSIAGGSYEQYF,TGTGCCAGCAGTTACTCGATAGCAGGGGGGTCCTACGAGCAGTACTTC
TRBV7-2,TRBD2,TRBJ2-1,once,CASSLAAGANEQFF,TGTGCCAGCAGCTTAGCAGCGGGGGCCAATGAGCAGTTCTTC
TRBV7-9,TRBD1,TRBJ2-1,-,CASSNSRQGFNEQFF,TGTGCCAGCAGCAACTCCCGACAGGGATTTAATGAGCAGTTCTTC
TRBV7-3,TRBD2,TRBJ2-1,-,CASSFFSGGAGEQFF,TGTGCCAGCAGCTTCTTTAGCGGGGGGGCCGGTGAGCAGTTCTTC
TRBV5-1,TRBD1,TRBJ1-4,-,CASSLGDRPATNEKLFF,TGCGCCAGCAGCTTGGGGGACAGACCTGCAACTAATGAAAAACTGTTTTTT
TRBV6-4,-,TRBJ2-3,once,CASSGEGTTDTQYF,TGTGCCAGCAGTGGTGAAGGGACCACAGATACGCAGTATTTT
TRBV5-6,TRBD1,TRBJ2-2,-,CASSLAKDRPTTNTGELFF,TGTGCCAGCAGCTTAGCCAAGGACAGGCCTACGACGAACACCGGGGAGCTGTTTTTT
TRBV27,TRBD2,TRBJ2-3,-,CASRPTSGGVADTQYF,TGTGCCAGCAGACCGACTAGCGGGGGGGTTGCAGATACGCAGTATTTT
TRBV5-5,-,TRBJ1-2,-,CASSPITYGYTF,TGTGCCAGCAGCCCCATTACCTATGGCTACACCTTC
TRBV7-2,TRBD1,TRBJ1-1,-,CASSAPGTGNTEAFF,TGTGCCAGCAGCGCGCCCGGGACAGGGAACACTGAAGCTTTCTTT
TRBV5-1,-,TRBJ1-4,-,CASIWWRGRGPTNEKLFF,TGCGCCAGCATCTGGTGGCGGGGGCGGGGGCCAACTAATGAAAAACTGTTTTTT
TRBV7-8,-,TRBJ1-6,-,CASGRANSPLHF,TGTGCCAGCGGCCGGGCTAATTCACCCCTCCACTTT
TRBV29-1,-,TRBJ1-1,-,CSVTGQRMAEAFF,TGCAGCGTTACTGGACAGCGAATGGCTGAAGCTTTCTTT
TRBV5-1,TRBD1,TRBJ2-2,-,CASSLEDRGPGDTGELFF,TGCGCCAGCAGCTTGGAGGACAGGGGGCCTGGAGACACCGGGGAGCTGTTTTTT
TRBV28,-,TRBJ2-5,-,CASSRETQYF,TGTGCCAGCAGTCGGGAGACCCAGTACTTC
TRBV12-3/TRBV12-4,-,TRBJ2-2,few,CASSTSLTGELFF,TGTGCCAGCAGTACTAGTCTGACCGGGGAGCTGTTTTTT
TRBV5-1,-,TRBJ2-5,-,CASSSQTGTLETQYF,TGCGCCAGCAGCTCCCAGACGGGGACATTAGAGACCCAGTACTTC
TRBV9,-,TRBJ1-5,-,CASSVGVNQPQHF,TGTGCCAGCAGCGTAGGGGTCAATCAGCCCCAGCATTTT
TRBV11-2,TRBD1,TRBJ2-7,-,CASSLVQGSSYEQYF,TGTGCCAGCAGCTTAGTACAGGGGAGCTCCTACGAGCAGTACTTC
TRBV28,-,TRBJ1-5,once,CASRYMASQPQHF,TGTGCCAGCAGATACATGGCTAGCCAGCCCCAGCATTTT
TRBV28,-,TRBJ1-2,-,CASKKSGTNYGYTF,TGTGCCAGTAAGAAAAGCGGGACAAACTATGGCTACACCTTC
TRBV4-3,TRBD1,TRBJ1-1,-,CASSQGGQGRAFF,TGCGCCAGCAGCCAAGGCGGACAGGGGCGAGCTTTCTTT
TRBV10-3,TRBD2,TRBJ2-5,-,CAISLSGGRETQYF,TGTGCCATCAGCCTTAGCGGGGGCCGCGAGACCCAGTACTTC
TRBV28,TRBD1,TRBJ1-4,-,CASRRQGTNEKLFF,TGTGCCAGCAGACGACAGGGGACTAATGAAAAACTGTTTTTT
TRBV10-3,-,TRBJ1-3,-,CALNQYRVSGDTIYF,TGTGCCCTCAATCAATACAGGGTGAGTGGGGACACCATATATTTT